The TCR beta chain described here comes from a study of technical replicates of blood from a few donors. The germline V gene encodes CDR1 SGHTA and CDR2 FQGTGA. This CDR3 contains 15 residues. V lost 2 bases and J 3 bases, leaving 13 bases between the germline ends. Sequenced by immunoSEQ multiplex PCR; TCRdb stores in-frame clones only, minus some. The table shows about 88,000 clones, with 85% to 95% occurring only once. This TCR was recovered from a human donor in good health. The gene calls are TRBV7-3 and TRBJ2-5; D is uncertain. The sample was T cells isolated from PBMCs. The CDR3 sequence is CASSLYLLREETQYF. The CDR3 DNA sequence: TGTGCCAGCAGCTTATATCTCCTCCGGGAAGAGACCCAGTACTTC.